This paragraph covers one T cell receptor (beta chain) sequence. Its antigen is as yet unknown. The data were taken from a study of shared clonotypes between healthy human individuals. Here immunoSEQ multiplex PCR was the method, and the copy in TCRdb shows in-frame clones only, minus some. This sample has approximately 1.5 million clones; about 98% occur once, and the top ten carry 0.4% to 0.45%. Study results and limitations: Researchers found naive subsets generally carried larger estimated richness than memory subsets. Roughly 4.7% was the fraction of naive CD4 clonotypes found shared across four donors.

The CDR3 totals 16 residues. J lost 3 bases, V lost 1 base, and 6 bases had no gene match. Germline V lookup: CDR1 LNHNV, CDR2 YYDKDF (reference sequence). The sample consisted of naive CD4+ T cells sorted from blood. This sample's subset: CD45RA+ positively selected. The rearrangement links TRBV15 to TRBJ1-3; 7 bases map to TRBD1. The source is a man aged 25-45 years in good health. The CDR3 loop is CATSRADRVGGNTIYF. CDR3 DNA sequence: TGTGCCACCAGCAGAGCCGACAGGGTCGGTGGAAACACCATATATTTT.